The entry below describes one T cell receptor beta chain. This specimen belongs to a study of blood T cell repertoires in COVID-19. Between the trimmed V and J ends, which lost 5 bases and 5 bases, there was a span of 12 bases. The germline CDR1 and CDR2 sequences are SGHNT and YYREEE (reference sequence). The CDR3 runs to 13 residues. The method was immunoSEQ multiplex PCR; TCRdb's version includes in-frame clones alone and lacks a portion of them. Among just over 300,000 clones listed, 75% to 90% were seen once. The sequence derives from a man aged 25-45 years who had recovered from COVID-19. The specimen sequenced was PBMCs or T cells enriched from blood (not recorded which). V gene TRBV5-4 combines with J gene TRBJ2-3; possibly TRBD2 for D (6 bases). As DNA, the CDR3 is TGTGCCAGCAGATCCGTGGGAGGAGATACGCAGTATTTT. This translates into CASRSVGGDTQYF.